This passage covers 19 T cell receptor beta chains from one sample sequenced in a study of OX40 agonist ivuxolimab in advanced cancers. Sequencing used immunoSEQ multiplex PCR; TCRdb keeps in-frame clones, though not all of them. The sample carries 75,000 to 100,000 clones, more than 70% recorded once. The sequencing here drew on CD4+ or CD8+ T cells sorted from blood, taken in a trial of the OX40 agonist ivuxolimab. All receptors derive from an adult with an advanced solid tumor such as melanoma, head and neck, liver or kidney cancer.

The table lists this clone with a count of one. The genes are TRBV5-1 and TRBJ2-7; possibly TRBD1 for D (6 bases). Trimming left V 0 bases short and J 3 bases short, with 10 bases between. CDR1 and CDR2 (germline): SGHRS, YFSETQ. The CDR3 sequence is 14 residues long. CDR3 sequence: CASSLGQENYEQYF. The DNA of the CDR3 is TGCGCCAGCAGCTTGGGACAGGAAAACTACGAGCAGTACTTC.

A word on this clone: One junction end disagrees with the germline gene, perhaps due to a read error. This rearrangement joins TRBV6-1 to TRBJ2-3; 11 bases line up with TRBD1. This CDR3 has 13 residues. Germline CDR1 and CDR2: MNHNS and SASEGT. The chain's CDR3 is CASSAGQGATVRF. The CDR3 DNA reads TGTGCCAGCAGTGCCGGACAGGGGGCGACTGTTCGTTTT.

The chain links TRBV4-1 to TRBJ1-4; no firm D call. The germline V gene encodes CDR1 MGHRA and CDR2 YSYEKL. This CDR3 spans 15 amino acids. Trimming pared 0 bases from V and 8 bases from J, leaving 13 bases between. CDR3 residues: CASSQDSARREKLFF. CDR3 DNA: TGCGCCAGCAGCCAAGATTCGGCGAGGAGAGAAAAACTGTTTTTT.

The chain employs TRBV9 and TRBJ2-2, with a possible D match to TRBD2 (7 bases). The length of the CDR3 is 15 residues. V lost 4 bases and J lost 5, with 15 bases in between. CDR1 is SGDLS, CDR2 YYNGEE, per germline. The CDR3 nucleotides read TGTGCCAGCAGCCCCGCGGGGGCTATTACCGGGGAGCTGTTTTTT. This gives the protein CASSPAGAITGELFF. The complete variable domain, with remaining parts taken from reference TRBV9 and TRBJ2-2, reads DSGVTQTPKHLITATGQRVTLRCSPRSGDLSVYWYQQSLDQGLQFLIQYYNGEERAKGNILERFSAQQFPDLHSELNLSSLELGDSALYFCASSPAGAITGELFFGEGSRLTVL.

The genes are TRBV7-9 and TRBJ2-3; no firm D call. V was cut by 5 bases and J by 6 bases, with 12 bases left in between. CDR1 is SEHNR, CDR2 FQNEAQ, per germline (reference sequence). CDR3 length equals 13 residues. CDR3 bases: TGTGCCAGCAGCCCGGACCACGGGGATACGCAGTATTTT. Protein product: CASSPDHGDTQYF.

Here the CDR3 DNA reads TGTGCCAGCATTCAGGACGGGAAAAACATTCAGTACTTC. This sequence encodes CASIQDGKNIQYF. J is TRBJ2-4 and V is TRBV6-6; no clear D. Trimming pared 7 bases from V and 4 bases from J, leaving 11 bases between. CDR3 length: 13 residues. CDR1 is MNHNY and CDR2 is SVGAGI in the germline V gene (reference sequence).

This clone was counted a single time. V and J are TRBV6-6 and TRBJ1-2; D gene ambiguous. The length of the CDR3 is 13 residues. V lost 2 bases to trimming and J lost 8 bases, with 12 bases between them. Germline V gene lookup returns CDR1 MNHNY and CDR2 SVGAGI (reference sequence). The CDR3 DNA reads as TGTGCCAGCAGTTACCCCGGGCCAGGCGGCTACACCTTC. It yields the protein CASSYPGPGGYTF.

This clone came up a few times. DNA for the CDR3: TGCGCCAGCAGTCGTGAACTGGGCGGAGGGGAGCTGTTTTTT. Translating it yields CASSRELGGGELFF. The rearrangement uses TRBV23-1 and TRBJ2-2; no clear D gene. TRBV23-1 is noted as an ORF with a role that remains uncertain. Trimming stripped 4 bases from V and 8 bases from J, with 14 bases between. The CDR3 runs to 14 residues.

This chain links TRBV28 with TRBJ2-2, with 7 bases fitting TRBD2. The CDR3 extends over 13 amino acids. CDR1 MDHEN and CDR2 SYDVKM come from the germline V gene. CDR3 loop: CVTGTTNTGELFF. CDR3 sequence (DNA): TGTGTAACCGGGACTACTAACACCGGGGAGCTGTTTTTT.

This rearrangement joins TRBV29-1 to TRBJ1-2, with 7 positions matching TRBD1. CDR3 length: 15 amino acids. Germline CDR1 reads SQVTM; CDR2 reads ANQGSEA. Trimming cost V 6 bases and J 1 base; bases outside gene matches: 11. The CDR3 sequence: CSVGRRDSGNYGYTF. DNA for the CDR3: TGCAGCGTGGGGCGGCGGGACAGTGGTAACTATGGCTACACCTTC. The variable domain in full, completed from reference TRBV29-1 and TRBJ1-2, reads SAVISQKPSRDICQRGTSLTIQCQVDSQVTMMFWYRQQPGQSLTLIATANQGSEATYESGFVIDKFPISRPNLTFSTLTVSNMSPEDSSIYLCSVGRRDSGNYGYTFGSGTRLTVV.

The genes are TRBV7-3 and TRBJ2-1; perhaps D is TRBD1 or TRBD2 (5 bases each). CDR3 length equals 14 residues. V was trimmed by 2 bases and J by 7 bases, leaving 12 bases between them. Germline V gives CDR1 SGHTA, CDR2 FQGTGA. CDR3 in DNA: TGTGCCAGCAGCTTACCGGGGCTAGGAAATGAGCAGTTCTTC. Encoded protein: CASSLPGLGNEQFF. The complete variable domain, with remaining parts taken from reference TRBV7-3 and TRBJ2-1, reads GAGVSQTPSNKVTEKGKYVELRCDPISGHTALYWYRQSLGQGPEFLIYFQGTGAADDSGLPNDRFFAVRPEGSVSTLKIQRTERGDSAVYLCASSLPGLGNEQFFGPGTRLTVL.

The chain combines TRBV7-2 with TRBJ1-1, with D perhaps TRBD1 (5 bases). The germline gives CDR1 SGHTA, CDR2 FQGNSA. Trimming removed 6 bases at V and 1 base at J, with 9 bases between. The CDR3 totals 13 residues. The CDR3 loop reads CASSHTGNTEAFF. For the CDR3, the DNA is TGTGCCAGCAGTCATACAGGGAACACTGAAGCTTTCTTT.

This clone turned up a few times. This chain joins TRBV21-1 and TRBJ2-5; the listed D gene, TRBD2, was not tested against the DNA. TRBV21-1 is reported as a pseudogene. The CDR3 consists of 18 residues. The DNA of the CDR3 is TGTGCCAGCAGCCATTTTTCGGTCGGGGACTTAGTAAAAGAGACCCAGTACTTC. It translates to CASSHFSVGDLVKETQYF.

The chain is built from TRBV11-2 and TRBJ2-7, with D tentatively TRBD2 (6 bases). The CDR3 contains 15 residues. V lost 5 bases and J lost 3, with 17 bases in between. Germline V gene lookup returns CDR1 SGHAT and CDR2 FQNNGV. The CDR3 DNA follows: TGTGCCAGCAGCCGAGAGGGGACTCCCCTCTACGAGCAGTACTTC. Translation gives CASSREGTPLYEQYF.

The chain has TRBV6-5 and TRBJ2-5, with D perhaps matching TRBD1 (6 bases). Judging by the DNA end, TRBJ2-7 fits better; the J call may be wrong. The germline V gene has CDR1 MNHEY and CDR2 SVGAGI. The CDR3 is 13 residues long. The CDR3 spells CASSQEGDYEQYF. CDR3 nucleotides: TGTGCCAGCAGTCAAGAGGGGGACTACGAGCAGTACTTC.

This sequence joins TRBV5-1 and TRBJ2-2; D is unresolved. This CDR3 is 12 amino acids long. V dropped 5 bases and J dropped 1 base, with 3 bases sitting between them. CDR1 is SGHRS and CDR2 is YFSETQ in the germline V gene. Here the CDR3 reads CASRQNTGELFF. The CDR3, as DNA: TGCGCCAGCAGGCAGAACACCGGGGAGCTGTTTTTT.

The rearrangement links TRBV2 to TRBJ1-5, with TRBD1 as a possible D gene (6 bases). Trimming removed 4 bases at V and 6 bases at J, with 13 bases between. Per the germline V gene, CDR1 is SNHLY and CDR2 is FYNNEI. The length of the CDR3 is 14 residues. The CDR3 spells CASSVLGGVQPQHF. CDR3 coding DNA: TGTGCCAGCAGTGTCTTGGGGGGCGTTCAGCCCCAGCATTTT.

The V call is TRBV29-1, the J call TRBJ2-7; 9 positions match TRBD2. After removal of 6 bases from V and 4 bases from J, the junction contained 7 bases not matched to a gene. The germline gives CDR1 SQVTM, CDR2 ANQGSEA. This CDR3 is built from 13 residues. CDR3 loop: CSVAIAGVYEQYF. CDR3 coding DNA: TGCAGCGTCGCCATAGCGGGAGTGTACGAGCAGTACTTC.

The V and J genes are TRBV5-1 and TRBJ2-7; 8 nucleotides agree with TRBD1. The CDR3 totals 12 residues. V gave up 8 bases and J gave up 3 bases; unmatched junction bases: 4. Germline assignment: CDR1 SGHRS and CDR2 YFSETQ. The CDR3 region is CASRTGNYEQYF. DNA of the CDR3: TGCGCCAGTCGGACAGGGAACTACGAGCAGTACTTC.